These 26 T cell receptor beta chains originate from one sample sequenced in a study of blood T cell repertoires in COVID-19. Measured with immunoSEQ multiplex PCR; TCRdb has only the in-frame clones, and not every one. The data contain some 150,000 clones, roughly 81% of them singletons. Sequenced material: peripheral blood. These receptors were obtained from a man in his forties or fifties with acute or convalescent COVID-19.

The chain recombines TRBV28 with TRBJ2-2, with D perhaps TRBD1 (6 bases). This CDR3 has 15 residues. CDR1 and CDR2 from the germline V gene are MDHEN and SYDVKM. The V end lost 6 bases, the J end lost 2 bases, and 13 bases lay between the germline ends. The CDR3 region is CASRTGTLNTGELFF. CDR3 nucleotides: TGTGCCAGCAGAACCGGGACACTTAACACCGGGGAGCTGTTTTTT.

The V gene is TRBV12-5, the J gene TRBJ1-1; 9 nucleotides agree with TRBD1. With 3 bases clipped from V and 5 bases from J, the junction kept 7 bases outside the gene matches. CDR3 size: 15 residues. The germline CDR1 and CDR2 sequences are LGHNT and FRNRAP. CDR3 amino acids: CASGFGQGTATEAFF. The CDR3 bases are TGTGCTAGTGGTTTCGGACAGGGGACGGCGACTGAAGCTTTCTTT.

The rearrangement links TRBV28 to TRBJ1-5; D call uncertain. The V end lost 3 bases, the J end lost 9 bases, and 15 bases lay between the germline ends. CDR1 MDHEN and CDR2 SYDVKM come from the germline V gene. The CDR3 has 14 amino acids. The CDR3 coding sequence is TGTGCCAGCAGTTTCGGTGGCAACGAGGGGCCCCAGCATTTT. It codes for CASSFGGNEGPQHF.

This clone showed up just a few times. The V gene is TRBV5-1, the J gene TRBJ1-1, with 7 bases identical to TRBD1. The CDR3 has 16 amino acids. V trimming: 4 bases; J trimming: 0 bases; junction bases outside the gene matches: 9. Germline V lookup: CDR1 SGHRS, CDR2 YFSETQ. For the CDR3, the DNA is TGCGCCAGCAGCACGGGACAGCATAACATGAACACTGAAGCTTTCTTT. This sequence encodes CASSTGQHNMNTEAFF.

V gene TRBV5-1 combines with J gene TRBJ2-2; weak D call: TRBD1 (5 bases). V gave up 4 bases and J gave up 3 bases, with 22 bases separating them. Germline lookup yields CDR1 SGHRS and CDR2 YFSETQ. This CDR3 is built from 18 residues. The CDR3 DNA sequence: TGCGCCAGCAGCCCTGACCCGTACAGGAACCGAGACACCGGGGAGCTGTTTTTT. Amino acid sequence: CASSPDPYRNRDTGELFF.

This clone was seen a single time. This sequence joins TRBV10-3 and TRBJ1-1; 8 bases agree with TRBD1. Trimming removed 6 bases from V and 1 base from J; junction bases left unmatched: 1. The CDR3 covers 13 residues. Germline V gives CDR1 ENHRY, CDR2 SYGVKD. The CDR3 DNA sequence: TGTGCCATCAGGGGGACAGGGAACACTGAAGCTTTCTTT. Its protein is CAIRGTGNTEAFF.

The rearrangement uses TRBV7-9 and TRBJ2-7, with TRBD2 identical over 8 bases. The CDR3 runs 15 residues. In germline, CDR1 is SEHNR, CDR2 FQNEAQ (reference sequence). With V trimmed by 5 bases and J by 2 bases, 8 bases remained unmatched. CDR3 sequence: CASSPRLATAYEQYF. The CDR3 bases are TGTGCCAGCAGCCCAAGACTAGCGACTGCCTACGAGCAGTACTTC.

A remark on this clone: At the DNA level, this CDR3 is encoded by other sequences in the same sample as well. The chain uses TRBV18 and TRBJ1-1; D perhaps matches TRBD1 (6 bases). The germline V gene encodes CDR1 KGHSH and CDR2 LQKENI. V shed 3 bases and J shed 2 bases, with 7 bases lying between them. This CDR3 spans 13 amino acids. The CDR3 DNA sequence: TGTGCCAGCTCACCGACAGGAAACACTGAAGCTTTCTTT. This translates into CASSPTGNTEAFF.

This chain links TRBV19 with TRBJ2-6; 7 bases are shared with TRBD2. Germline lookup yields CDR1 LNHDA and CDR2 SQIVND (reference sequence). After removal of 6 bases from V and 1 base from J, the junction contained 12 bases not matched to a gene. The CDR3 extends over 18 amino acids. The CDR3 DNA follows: TGTGCCAGTAGCCTGGGGAGGGTTAGAATTTCTGGGGCCAACGTCCTGACTTTC. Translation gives CASSLGRVRISGANVLTF.

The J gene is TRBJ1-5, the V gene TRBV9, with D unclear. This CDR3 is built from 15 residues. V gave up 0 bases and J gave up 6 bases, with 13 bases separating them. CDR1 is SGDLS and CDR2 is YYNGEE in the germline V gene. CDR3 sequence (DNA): TGTGCCAGCAGCGTAGGAACCCAGGAAAGTCAGCCCCAGCATTTT. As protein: CASSVGTQESQPQHF. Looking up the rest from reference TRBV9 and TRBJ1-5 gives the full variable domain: DSGVTQTPKHLITATGQRVTLRCSPRSGDLSVYWYQQSLDQGLQFLIQYYNGEERAKGNILERFSAQQFPDLHSELNLSSLELGDSALYFCASSVGTQESQPQHFGDGTRLSIL.

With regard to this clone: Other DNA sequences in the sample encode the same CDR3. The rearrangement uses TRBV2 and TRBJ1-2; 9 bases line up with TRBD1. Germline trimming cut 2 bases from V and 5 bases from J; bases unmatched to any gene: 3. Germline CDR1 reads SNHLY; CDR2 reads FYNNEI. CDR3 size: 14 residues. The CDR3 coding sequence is TGTGCCAGCAGTGAATCGGGACAGGGATATGGCTACACCTTC. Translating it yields CASSESGQGYGYTF.

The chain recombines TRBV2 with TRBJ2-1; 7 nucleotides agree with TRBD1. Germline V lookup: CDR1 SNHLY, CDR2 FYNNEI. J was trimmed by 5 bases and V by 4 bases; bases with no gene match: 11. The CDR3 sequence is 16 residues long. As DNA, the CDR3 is TGTGCCAGCAGTGCGGGGCCCACAGGGGCCCACAATGAGCAGTTCTTC. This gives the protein CASSAGPTGAHNEQFF.

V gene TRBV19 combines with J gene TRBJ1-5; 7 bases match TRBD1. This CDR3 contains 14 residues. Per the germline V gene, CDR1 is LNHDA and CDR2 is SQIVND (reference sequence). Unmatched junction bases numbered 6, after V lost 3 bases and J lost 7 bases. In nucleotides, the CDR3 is TGTGCCAGTAGTATTGGACAGGTATTGCAGCCCCAGCATTTT. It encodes CASSIGQVLQPQHF.

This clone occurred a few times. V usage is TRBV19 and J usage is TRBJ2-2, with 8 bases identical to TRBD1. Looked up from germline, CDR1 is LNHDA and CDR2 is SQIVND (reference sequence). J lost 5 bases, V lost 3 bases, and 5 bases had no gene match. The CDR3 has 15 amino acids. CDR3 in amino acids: CASSISQGATGELFF. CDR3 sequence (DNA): TGTGCCAGTAGTATTAGCCAGGGGGCTACCGGGGAGCTGTTTTTT.

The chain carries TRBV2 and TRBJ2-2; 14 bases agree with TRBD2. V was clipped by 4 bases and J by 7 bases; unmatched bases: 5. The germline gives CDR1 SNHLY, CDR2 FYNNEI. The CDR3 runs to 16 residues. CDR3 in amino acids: CASSVPTSGGDGELFF. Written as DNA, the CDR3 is TGTGCCAGCAGTGTACCGACTAGCGGGGGGGACGGGGAGCTGTTTTTT.

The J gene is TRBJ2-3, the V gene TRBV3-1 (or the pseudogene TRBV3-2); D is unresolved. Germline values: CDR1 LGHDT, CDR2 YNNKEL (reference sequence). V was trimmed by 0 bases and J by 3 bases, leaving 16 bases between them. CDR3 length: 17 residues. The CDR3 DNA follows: TGTGCCAGCAGCCAAGAAAACTTCTCTTCCTTTACAGATACGCAGTATTTT. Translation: CASSQENFSSFTDTQYF.

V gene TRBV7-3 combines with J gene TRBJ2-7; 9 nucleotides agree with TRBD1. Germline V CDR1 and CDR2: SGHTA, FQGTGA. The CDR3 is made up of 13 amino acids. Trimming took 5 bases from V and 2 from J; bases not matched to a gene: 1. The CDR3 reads CASSRQGAYEQYF. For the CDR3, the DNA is TGTGCCAGCAGCAGACAGGGGGCCTACGAGCAGTACTTC.

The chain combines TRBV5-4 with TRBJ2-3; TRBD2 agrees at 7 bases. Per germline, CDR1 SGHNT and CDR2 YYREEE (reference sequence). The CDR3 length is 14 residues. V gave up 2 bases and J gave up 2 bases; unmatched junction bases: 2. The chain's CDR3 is CASSFGLVTDTQYF. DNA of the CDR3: TGTGCCAGCAGCTTTGGACTAGTCACAGATACGCAGTATTTT.

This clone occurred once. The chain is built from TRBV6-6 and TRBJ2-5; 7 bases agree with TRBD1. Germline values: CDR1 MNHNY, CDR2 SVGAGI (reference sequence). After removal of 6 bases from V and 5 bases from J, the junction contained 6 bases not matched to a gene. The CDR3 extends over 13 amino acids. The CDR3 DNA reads TGTGCCAGCAGCACAGGGGCCGGGGAGACCCAGTACTTC. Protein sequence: CASSTGAGETQYF.

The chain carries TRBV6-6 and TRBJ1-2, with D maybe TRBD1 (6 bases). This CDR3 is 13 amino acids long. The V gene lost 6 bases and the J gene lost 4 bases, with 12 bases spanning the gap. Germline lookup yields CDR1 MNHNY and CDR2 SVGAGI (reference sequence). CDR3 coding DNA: TGTGCCAGCAGCCGGGGACATGGCTATGGCTACACCTTC. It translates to CASSRGHGYGYTF.

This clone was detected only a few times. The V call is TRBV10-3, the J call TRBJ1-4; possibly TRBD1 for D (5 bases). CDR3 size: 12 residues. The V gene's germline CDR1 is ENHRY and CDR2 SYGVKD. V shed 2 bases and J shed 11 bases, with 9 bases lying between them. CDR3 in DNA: TGTGCCATCAGTGAGCCCAAGGGGAAACTGTTTTTT. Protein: CAISEPKGKLFF.

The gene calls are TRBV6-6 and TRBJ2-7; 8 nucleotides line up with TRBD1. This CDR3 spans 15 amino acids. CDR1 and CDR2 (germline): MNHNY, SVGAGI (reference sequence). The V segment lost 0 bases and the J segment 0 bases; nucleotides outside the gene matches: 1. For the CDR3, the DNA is TGTGCCAGCAGTTACTCCGGGACAGGCTCCTACGAGCAGTACTTC. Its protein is CASSYSGTGSYEQYF.

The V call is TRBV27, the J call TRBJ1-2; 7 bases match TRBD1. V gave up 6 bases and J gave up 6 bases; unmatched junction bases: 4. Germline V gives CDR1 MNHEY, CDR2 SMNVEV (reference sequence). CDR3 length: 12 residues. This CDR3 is CASRRQGDGYTF. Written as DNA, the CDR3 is TGTGCCAGCAGGAGACAGGGTGATGGCTACACCTTC.

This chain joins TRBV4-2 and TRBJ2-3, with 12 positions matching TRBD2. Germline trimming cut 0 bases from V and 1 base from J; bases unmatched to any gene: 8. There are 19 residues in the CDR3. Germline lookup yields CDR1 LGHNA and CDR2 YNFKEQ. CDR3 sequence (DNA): TGTGCCAGCAGCCAAGATCGACTAGCGGGGGCCGGACGCACAGATACGCAGTATTTT. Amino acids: CASSQDRLAGAGRTDTQYF.

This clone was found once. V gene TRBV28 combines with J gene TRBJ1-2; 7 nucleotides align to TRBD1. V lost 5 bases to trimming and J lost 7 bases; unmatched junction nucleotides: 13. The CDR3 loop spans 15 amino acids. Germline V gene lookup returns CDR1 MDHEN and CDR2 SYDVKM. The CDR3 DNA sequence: TGTGCCAGCAGTCGCGACAGGGTAAATCCCTCTGGCTACACCTTC. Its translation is CASSRDRVNPSGYTF.

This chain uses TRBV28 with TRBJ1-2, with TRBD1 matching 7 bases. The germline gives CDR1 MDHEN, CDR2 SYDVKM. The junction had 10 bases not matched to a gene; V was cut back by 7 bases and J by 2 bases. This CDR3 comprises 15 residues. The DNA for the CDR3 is TGTGCCAGCACCCTAGGGGGACAGTGGAACTATGGCTACACCTTC. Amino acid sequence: CASTLGGQWNYGYTF.